A selection of T cell receptor beta chains follows, all from one sample in a study of radiotherapy plus CTLA-4 blockade in lung cancer. Profiled with immunoSEQ multiplex PCR; TCRdb holds only in-frame clones, not every one. The sample records 80,000 or so clones, about 78% being singletons. The sequencing here drew on peripheral blood, taken from a patient treated with radiotherapy plus ipilimumab. These receptors were taken from a human donor with non-small cell lung cancer who had a partial response to radiotherapy plus ipilimumab. Some clones in this sample may be carry-over from other donors' samples. Each CDR3 is given with its conserved first and last residue. The order of the fields is clone size, V gene, D gene, J gene, CDR3 DNA, CDR3 protein. The D gene is left open where the match is weak. Only some rows state a clone size, as once, few, many or a class for expanded clones.

NA	TRBV2	NA	TRBJ2-7	TGTGCCAGCAGAGGTCCCAGGAACTACGAGCAGTACTTC	CASRGPRNYEQYF
NA	TRBV5-1	NA	TRBJ1-1	TGCGCCAGCAGCCTCGGTATTGGTGAAGCTTTCTTT	CASSLGIGEAFF
NA	TRBV7-2	NA	TRBJ1-1	TGTGCCAGCAGCCCCAGGATTAGGGAGGTGGGAACTGAAGCTTTCTTT	CASSPRIREVGTEAFF
once	TRBV28	NA	TRBJ2-7	TGTGCCAGCAGTTTATGGCTCAAGAGGGCATCCCTCTACGAGCAGTACTTC	CASSLWLKRASLYEQYF
NA	TRBV4-1	NA	TRBJ2-3	TGCGCCAGCAGTCTATCCCGCACAGATACGCAGTATTTT	CASSLSRTDTQYF
NA	TRBV28	NA	TRBJ2-7	TGTGCCAGCAACAGACAGAACTACGAGCAGTACTTC	CASNRQNYEQYF
NA	TRBV14	NA	TRBJ2-1	TGTGCCAGCAGCTCACAGAGAAATGAGCAGTTCTTC	CASSSQRNEQFF
NA	TRBV25-1	TRBD2	TRBJ2-7	TGTGCCAGCCCTCACCCAGCGGGGCGTACCTACGAGCAGTACTTC	CASPHPAGRTYEQYF
NA	TRBV7-6	TRBD1	TRBJ1-2	TGTGCCAGCAGCGAAGGGCAGGGGGATCGGCGCGGTTTGCGTGGCTACACCTTC	CASSEGQGDRRGLRGYTF
once	TRBV18	NA	TRBJ2-1	TGTGCCAGCTCACCGGGGCCCGATGAGCAGTTCTTC	CASSPGPDEQFF
NA	TRBV5-1	NA	TRBJ2-7	TGCGCCAGCAGCTTTAACCAGGGGGGCTCCGAGCAGTACTTC	CASSFNQGGSEQYF
NA	TRBV28	NA	TRBJ2-2	TGTGGGGTCAGGGGACCCGCGAACACCGGGGAGCTGTTTTTT	CGVRGPANTGELFF
NA	TRBV10-2	TRBD1	TRBJ2-2	TGCGCCAGCCGACAGGGAATCACCGGGGAGCTGTTTTTT	CASRQGITGELFF
once	TRBV10-2	NA	TRBJ2-7	TGCGCCAGCAGAGAACTAGAAAGTGAGCAGTACTTC	CASRELESEQYF
NA	TRBV6-1	NA	TRBJ2-5	TGTGCCAGCAACGAAGGAGAGGGGACCCAGTACTTC	CASNEGEGTQYF
NA	TRBV7-9	TRBD1	TRBJ1-4	TGTGCCAGCAGTCAGCACCGGGACAGACGGTCCCCAACTAATGAAAAACTGTTTTTT	CASSQHRDRRSPTNEKLFF
NA	TRBV18	NA	TRBJ2-6	TGTGCCAGCTCACCACCGCGGACATCTGGGGCCAACGTCCTGACTTTC	CASSPPRTSGANVLTF
NA	TRBV18	TRBD1	TRBJ2-7	TGTGCCAGCTCACCCGGGACAGGGGGCGAGCAGTACTTC	CASSPGTGGEQYF
NA	TRBV7-2	TRBD2	TRBJ2-5	TGTGCCAGCAGCCCTAGCGGTCTCCAGTACTTC	CASSPSGLQYF
NA	TRBV28	TRBD1	TRBJ1-1	TGTGCCAGCATGATGCGGGACAGGGGGGGAACTGAAGCTTTCTTT	CASMMRDRGGTEAFF
NA	TRBV27	TRBD2	TRBJ2-3	TGTGCCAGCAGTGTCAGACTAGCGGGAGCAGCAGATACGCAGTATTTT	CASSVRLAGAADTQYF
NA	TRBV28	TRBD2	TRBJ2-3	TGTGCCAGCAGTTTATTACTTGGCGGGGGGGTTGATACGCAGTATTTT	CASSLLLGGGVDTQYF
NA	TRBV7-2	TRBD2	TRBJ2-3	TGTGCCAGCAGCTTAGGGGGGAGAGCGGGGGGCAGAACAGATACGCAGTATTTT	CASSLGGRAGGRTDTQYF
NA	TRBV6-5	NA	TRBJ2-7	TGTGCCAGCAGCCAAACTCTAACTCGGGACGAGCAGTACTTC	CASSQTLTRDEQYF
NA	TRBV14	TRBD2	TRBJ2-1	TGTGCCAGCAGCCAAGGCGGGAGGGGATACTCTGAGCAGTTCTTC	CASSQGGRGYSEQFF
NA	TRBV11-1	TRBD2	TRBJ2-7	TGTGCCAGCAGTAAAGGACTAGCGGGGGGCCAAAGCTCCTACGAGCAGTACTTC	CASSKGLAGGQSSYEQYF
NA	TRBV20-1	NA	TRBJ2-7	TGCAGTGCAAATCAGCGCGACGAGCAGTACTTC	CSANQRDEQYF
NA	TRBV7-2	TRBD2	TRBJ2-3	TGTGCCAGCAGCTTAGTCCCCGGGACTAGCGGGAGTGGAGGAGGTACGCAGTATTTT	CASSLVPGTSGSGGGTQYF
NA	TRBV5-5	NA	TRBJ2-5	TGTGCCAGCAGCTTTGGAGTCAGACTAGAGACCCAGTACTTC	CASSFGVRLETQYF
NA	TRBV29-1	TRBD1	TRBJ2-7	TGCAGCGTTGGGACAGGGACCTACGAGCAGTACTTC	CSVGTGTYEQYF
NA	TRBV19	NA	TRBJ1-4	TGTGCCAGTCGTCGACAGCCTAATGAAAAACTGTTTTTT	CASRRQPNEKLFF
NA	TRBV7-6	TRBD1	TRBJ2-1	TGTGCCAGCAGCTTAGGGGGACAGTATTACAAAAATGAGCAGTTCTTC	CASSLGGQYYKNEQFF
NA	TRBV29-1	NA	TRBJ1-5	TGCAGCGTTTCGACGGGGGGCGGACAGCCCCAGCATTTT	CSVSTGGGQPQHF
NA	TRBV6-6	NA	TRBJ1-5	TGTGCCAGCAGAGGTTACAGGGACGATCAGCCCCAGCATTTT	CASRGYRDDQPQHF
NA	TRBV7-3	TRBD1	TRBJ2-2	TGTGCCTGTAGGGGGCCCGCGGATACCGGGGAGCTGTTTTTT	CACRGPADTGELFF
NA	TRBV7-2	TRBD1	TRBJ1-2	TGTGCCAGCAGCATGACCGGGGACAGGGGTGGCTACACCTTC	CASSMTGDRGGYTF
NA	TRBV5-1	NA	TRBJ1-3	TGCGCCAGCACCTCCGACAGCTCTGGAAACACCATATATTTT	CASTSDSSGNTIYF
NA	TRBV7-2	TRBD1	TRBJ2-3	TGTGCCAGCAGCTCAACAGGGGGATCCACAGATACGCAGTATTTT	CASSSTGGSTDTQYF
NA	TRBV5-1	NA	TRBJ2-7	TGCGCCAGCAGCCCGCTCGGGGTTAGGTACGAGCAGTACTTC	CASSPLGVRYEQYF
NA	TRBV6-5	TRBD1	TRBJ1-1	TGTGCCAGCAGTCGAAGCGGACAGGGATTAACTGAAGCTTTCTTT	CASSRSGQGLTEAFF
NA	TRBV6-1	TRBD2	TRBJ2-1	TGTGCCAGCAGTGTCGGAGCGGGAGGGCACAATGAGCAGTTCTTC	CASSVGAGGHNEQFF
NA	TRBV7-8	TRBD1	TRBJ2-7	TGTGCCAGCAGCCCTCGGGACAGGGCCTCCTACGAGCAGTACTTC	CASSPRDRASYEQYF
NA	TRBV28	TRBD1	TRBJ2-5	TGTGCCAGCAGGCCGACTACAGGGGGCGCGGTGACCCAGTACTTC	CASRPTTGGAVTQYF
NA	TRBV5-1	TRBD2	TRBJ2-3	TGCGCCAGCAGCTTGAGGGCTAGCGGGAATGCGATAGATACGCAGTATTTT	CASSLRASGNAIDTQYF
NA	TRBV15	TRBD2	TRBJ2-5	TGTGCCACCAGCAGAGATAGGCTAGCGGGGGAGACCCAGTACTTC	CATSRDRLAGETQYF
NA	TRBV6-1	NA	TRBJ1-5	TGTGCCAGCAGTGAACCCCTACGGGGGTATAGCAATCAGCCCCAGCATTTT	CASSEPLRGYSNQPQHF
NA	TRBV2	NA	TRBJ1-2	TGTGCCAGCAGTGATCAGGGGAGCTTGGGTAACTATGGCTACACCTTC	CASSDQGSLGNYGYTF
NA	TRBV5-4	NA	TRBJ2-6	TGTGCCAGCAGCCGGAACCGGGCTGGGGCCAACGTCCTGACTTTC	CASSRNRAGANVLTF
NA	TRBV7-9	TRBD2	TRBJ2-5	TGTGCCAGCAGCTTAAGGGGCGGCGGCGGGGGGGCGGTAGAGACCCAGTACTTC	CASSLRGGGGGAVETQYF
once	TRBV12-5	NA	TRBJ2-7	TGTGCTAGTGGTACTCTGAAGGGGTCCTCGTACGAGCAGTACTTC	CASGTLKGSSYEQYF
NA	TRBV7-9	TRBD1	TRBJ2-7	TGTGCCAGCAGCTTCGACAGGGTGGGCTACGAGCAGTACTTC	CASSFDRVGYEQYF
NA	TRBV11-1	NA	TRBJ1-1	TGTGCCAGCAGCCTAGTGGGACACGCCCCAGAAGCTTTCTTT	CASSLVGHAPEAFF
NA	TRBV11-2	NA	TRBJ2-1	TGTGCCAGCAGCTCCCCGGGTGGCTCCTACAATGAGCAGTTCTTC	CASSSPGGSYNEQFF
NA	TRBV10-1	TRBD2	TRBJ2-3	TGCGCCAGCAGTGTAGCGGGAGGGCCGAGAGATACGCAGTATTTT	CASSVAGGPRDTQYF
NA	TRBV7-8	NA	TRBJ2-3	TGTGCCAGCAGCCCCCTCTGGGGGGGGGCTCTCCTCGCAGATACGCAGTATTTT	CASSPLWGGALLADTQYF